A selection of T cell receptor beta chains follows, all from one sample in a study of T cells in Graves' hyperthyroidism and ophthalmopathy. Using its own MiXCR run on the multiplex PCR reads, TCRdb lists one record per CDR3 protein. The table lists roughly 660,000 distinct CDR3 sequences, 17% of them singletons. The sample taken for sequencing was blood. These TCRs come from a man aged 50-59 years with Graves' hyperthyroidism. The CDR3 runs from the conserved cysteine through the conserved F or W. Clone sizes are given selectively: once, few, many, or a class where the clone is expanded.

TRBV12-3/TRBV12-4,16,once,CASSLNVGLSTDTQYF
TRBV30,12,many,CAWSRMRDEQYF
TRBV28,14,many,CASSLTRTYNEQFF
TRBV9,14,many,CASSPPGPNYGYTF
TRBV6-2/TRBV6-3,15,.,CASRSLAGVVYEQYF
TRBV11-2,15,many,CASSLVLGLYNEQFF
TRBV28,17,many,CASSLGVAGGSYNEQFF
TRBV9,15,many,CASSVDGLSYNEQFF
TRBV6-1,14,many,CASSLSGQGAGYTF
TRBV5-6,14,few,CASSSGPLNQPQHF
TRBV24-1,13,many,CATTDGRVETQYF
TRBV11-2,14,many,CASSLAAGTDTQYF
TRBV7-7,14,.,CASSRLDSTDTQYF
TRBV3-1,16,once,CASSQVVEVSGNTIYF
TRBV10-3,14,many,CAHVLAEYQETQYF
TRBV2,14,many,CASRYRGMSTEAFF